The next 8 T cell receptor beta chains were all read from a single sample in a study of blood T cell repertoires in COVID-19. TCRdb's copy holds only in-frame clones and misses some; the assay was immunoSEQ multiplex PCR. The sample has 350,000 to 550,000 clones; around 89% are singletons. Sample: PBMCs or T cells enriched from blood (not recorded which). These receptors originate from a man younger than 45 who had recovered from COVID-19.

This chain links TRBV19 with TRBJ1-1; D gene ambiguous. Germline V lookup: CDR1 LNHDA, CDR2 SQIVND (reference sequence). The CDR3 consists of 12 residues. V lost 6 bases to trimming and J lost 6 bases, with 11 bases between them. The CDR3 here is CASRGAPAEAFF. In DNA, the CDR3 is TGTGCCAGTAGGGGAGCCCCCGCTGAAGCTTTCTTT.

The CDR3 DNA sequence: TGTGCCAGCAGCCAAGTTCCGAGGGCGACTGGCACAGATACGCAGTATTTT. It yields the protein CASSQVPRATGTDTQYF. The rearrangement links TRBV3-1 (or the pseudogene TRBV3-2) to TRBJ2-3, with a weak D call TRBD2 (5 bases). V was cut by 1 base and J by 1 base, with 15 bases left in between. The CDR3 has 17 residues. The germline CDR1 and CDR2 sequences are LGHDT and YNNKEL (reference sequence).

The J gene is TRBJ2-7, the V gene TRBV5-4, with D perhaps TRBD1 (5 bases). Germline loops: CDR1 SGHNT, CDR2 YYREEE (reference sequence). The CDR3 consists of 15 residues. V was cut by 0 bases and J by 0 bases, with 10 bases left in between. The chain's CDR3 is CASSLDGQTSYEQYF. CDR3 nucleotides: TGTGCCAGCAGCTTGGACGGACAAACCTCCTACGAGCAGTACTTC.

The chain combines TRBV28 with TRBJ1-3; TRBD1 matches 10 bases. Losses at the gene ends were 11 bases for V and 0 bases for J; bases not matched to a gene: 10. The CDR3 length is 16 residues. Germline assignment: CDR1 MDHEN and CDR2 SYDVKM. CDR3 protein: CASTGGVGISGNTIYF. In DNA, the CDR3 is TGTGCCTCGACAGGGGGCGTGGGTATCTCTGGAAACACCATATATTTT.

The chain is built from TRBV10-1 and TRBJ2-1; D is possibly TRBD2 (6 bases). V dropped 6 bases and J dropped 0 bases, with 18 bases sitting between them. The CDR3 contains 17 residues. Germline lookup yields CDR1 WNHNN and CDR2 SYGVQD (reference sequence). CDR3 region: CASRATSRRGSYNEQFF. The CDR3 bases are TGCGCCAGCAGGGCTACGTCGCGGAGGGGCTCCTACAATGAGCAGTTCTTC.

The CDR3 DNA follows: TGTGCCACCAGCAGAGGTGGGACTAGCGACTACGAGCAGTACTTC. Amino acid sequence: CATSRGGTSDYEQYF. The rearrangement joins TRBV15 to TRBJ2-7; 10 bases are shared with TRBD2. Germline CDR1 reads LNHNV; CDR2 reads YYDKDF (reference sequence). V lost 1 base, J lost 3 bases, and 3 bases stayed unmatched. This CDR3 has 15 amino acids.

V and J are TRBV28 and TRBJ2-7, with a tentative D call TRBD2 (6 bases). Germline-derived CDR1 and CDR2 are MDHEN and SYDVKM. Trimming shortened V by 10 bases and J by 3 bases, and 16 bases separated the two germline ends. The CDR3 spans 13 residues. The CDR3 DNA sequence: TGTGCCACCCCTGGGGGGTTTCTCTACGAGCAGTACTTC. Amino acid sequence: CATPGGFLYEQYF.

The chain links TRBV2 to TRBJ1-4; 8 bases map to TRBD1. Trimming cost V 10 bases and J 2 bases; bases outside gene matches: 12. This CDR3 has 16 amino acids. Germline CDR1 SNHLY, CDR2 FYNNEI. The CDR3 DNA sequence: TGTGCCACCCCGGACAGGGAGATTGGCACTAATGAAAAACTGTTTTTT. Translating it yields CATPDREIGTNEKLFF.